The clone carrying this TCR beta chain was detected only a few times. This specimen comes from a study of cytomegalovirus exposure and HLA in healthy donors. Primers for the PCR totalled 60 Vbeta and 13 Jbeta. TCRdb keeps only in-frame clones here, not all; method: immunoSEQ multiplex PCR. Of 150,000 to 200,000 clones listed, 65% to 85% were seen once; the top ten hold approximately 7.1%. Trimming took 1 base from V and 1 from J, leaving 6 bases between them. The V gene's germline CDR1 is SEHNR and CDR2 FQNEAQ (reference sequence). This CDR3 region has 14 residues. The sample consisted of PBMCs. The TCR sequence derives from a middle-aged man in good health and CMV-seropositive. The chain is built from TRBV7-9 and TRBJ2-3; D gene uncertain. CDR3 region: CASSLEAGTDTQYF. The DNA for the CDR3 is TGTGCCAGCAGCTTAGAGGCGGGCACAGATACGCAGTATTTT.